This T cell receptor beta chain was documented in a study of cytomegalovirus exposure and HLA in healthy donors. Study-level findings and limits: V segments that were indistinguishable, TRBV6-2 and TRBV6-3 among them, were omitted from analysis.

As to this clone: Its antigen is not known.

Germline V gives CDR1 MNHEY, CDR2 SVGAGI. Unmatched junction bases numbered 5, after V lost 6 bases and J lost 4 bases. The CDR3 is 15 residues long. PCR amplification relied on 60 Vbeta primers (plus 13 Jbeta primers). TCRdb keeps only in-frame clones here, not all; method: immunoSEQ multiplex PCR. Of roughly 120,000 clones in the sample, approximately 61% were seen once. This chain uses TRBV6-5 with TRBJ2-6, with 8 bases that match TRBD1. Sequencing input: PBMCs. This TCR was sampled from a man aged 25 to 45 in good health and CMV-seropositive. The CDR3 sequence: CASRPGQGGANVLTF. In DNA, the CDR3 is TGTGCCAGCAGACCCGGACAGGGAGGGGCCAACGTCCTGACTTTC.